Shown below are 2 T cell receptor beta chains from a single sample sequenced in a study. MiXCR, applied by TCRdb to the RT-PCR reads, yields one record per CDR3 protein. The sample shows about 700,000 distinct CDR3 sequences, 13% to 15% of them seen only once. Sequencing was carried out using memory CD4+ T cells from blood. These receptors were collected from a female donor in good health, serving as a healthy control.

The V call is TRBV7-9, the J call TRBJ1-6; the D is unclear. The germline gives CDR1 SEHNR, CDR2 FQNEAQ (reference sequence). The CDR3 has 14 amino acids. Trimming took 5 bases from V and 7 from J, leaving 12 bases between them. The CDR3: CASSKLLGNSPLHF. CDR3 DNA sequence: TGTGCCAGCAGCAAGCTTCTTGGGAATTCACCCCTCCACTTT. Full variable domain (missing parts from reference TRBV7-9 and TRBJ1-6): DTGVSQNPRHKITKRGQNVTFRCDPISEHNRLYWYRQTLGQGPEFLTYFQNEAQLEKSRLLSDRFSAERPKGSFSTLEIQRTEQGDSAMYLCASSKLLGNSPLHFGNGTRLTVT.

This clonotype occurred a few times. The J gene is TRBJ1-4, the V gene TRBV9; D unresolved. The CDR3 has 15 residues. In germline, CDR1 is SGDLS, CDR2 YYNGEE. Trimming stripped 0 bases from V and 6 bases from J, with 12 bases between. The CDR3 DNA is TGTGCCAGCAGCGTAGGGGCCCCCCGGGATGAAAAACTGTTTTTT. As protein: CASSVGAPRDEKLFF.